This TCR beta chain was sequenced in a study of T-cell reconstitution after alpha-beta-depleted transplantation in children. Findings of the study overall: From surviving recipient T cells and thymic progenitors came the high day-60 TCRbeta diversity observed in some patients. After transplant, at about two months, alpha-beta T cells were reportedly derived from several hundred expanded graft clones.

The TCRbeta library was prepared with unique molecular identifiers. TCRdb called the PCR reads again in MiXCR, with one record for every CDR3 protein. Of 610,000 or so distinct CDR3 sequences listed, around 27% are singletons. A note on this clonotype: Its antigen is currently unknown.

The V end lost 4 bases, the J end lost 5 bases, and 17 bases lay between the germline ends. Germline CDR1 is SGHDN and CDR2 is FVKESK. The CDR3 is made up of 15 amino acids. V and J are TRBV14 and TRBJ2-5, with D unclear. This TCR derives from a boy under two years old with Wiskott-Aldrich syndrome, due to receive a stem cell transplant. The sequenced sample was PBMCs, obtained before TCRalphabeta/CD19-depleted stem cell transplant. CDR3 sequence: CASSRFRAATETQYF. CDR3 sequence (DNA): TGTGCCAGCAGCCGATTCCGGGCCGCGACGGAGACCCAGTACTTC. The whole variable domain, remainder taken from reference TRBV14 and TRBJ2-5, is EAGVTQFPSHSVIEKGQTVTLRCDPISGHDNLYWYRRVMGKEIKFLLHFVKESKQDESGMPNNRFLAERTGGTYSTLKVQPAELEDSGVYFCASSRFRAATETQYFGPGTRLLVL.